These T cell receptor beta chains were read from a single sample in a study of CD8+CD57+ T cells in acquired aplastic anemia. TCRdb independently ran MiXCR on the reads; one entry per CDR3 protein. Among around 64,000 distinct CDR3 sequences listed, about 50% were seen once. Sequencing was carried out using sorted CD4+, CD8+, or CD8+CD57+ T cells (not recorded which) from PBMCs. The receptors were sampled from a human donor in good health, serving as a control. Both conserved end residues are part of each CDR3.

CDR3 length | V gene | CDR3 protein
13 | TRBV29-1 | CSVGGGIKETQYF
14 | TRBV10-3 | CAISDGRWNTEAFF
13 | TRBV10-3 | CAISERGNTEAFF
17 | TRBV11-2 | CASSLVSRVYGNSPLHF
15 | TRBV10-3 | CAISDVGTQNYEQYF
14 | TRBV10-3 | CAISDTSSGNTIYF
12 | TRBV15 | CATSRGYVEAFF
15 | TRBV19 | CASSPGKGRGEKLFF
15 | TRBV19 | CASSPLQGTNTEAFF
13 | TRBV2 | CASSEKGGDEQYF
16 | TRBV29-1 | CSVEGSSGAPLDTQYF
15 | TRBV2 | CASNHEGVGRETQYF
14 | TRBV25-1 | CASSDSGLRQPQHF
13 | TRBV10-3 | CAIKGDGNQPQHF
14 | TRBV7-2 | CASSLTARDDGYTF
14 | TRBV12-3/TRBV12-4 | CASRGLGESYEQFF
14 | TRBV7-2 | CASSRIGSSYEQYF
11 | TRBV29-1 | CSVEGQGGYTF
14 | TRBV2 | CASSDVGMNTEAFF
11 | TRBV12-3/TRBV12-4 | CASSWGGPLHF
14 | TRBV2 | CASSGLGSQETQHF
13 | TRBV20-1 | CSAGGTVNSPLHF
13 | TRBV9 | CASSASSGGEQFF
20 | TRBV28 | CASSLSNGHLPGVSNEKLFF
14 | TRBV6-1 | CASSAPGQHYEQYF
12 | TRBV29-1 | CSLPGQGAEQYF
17 | TRBV7-9 | CASSHIEWDSSYNEQFF
13 | TRBV20-1 | CSARQGGGTEAFF
17 | TRBV5-4 | CASSWRLAGGGTGELFF
14 | TRBV20-1 | CSASSADRAGEQYF
15 | TRBV30 | CAWSTGTGGGNEQFF